This TCR beta chain emerged from a study of monozygotic twins with inflammatory bowel disease. TCRdb reanalyzed the 5' RACE reads and collapses them to one entry per CDR3 protein, without DNA. This sample's clone table lists 200,000 to 250,000 distinct CDR3 sequences. Germline V gene lookup returns CDR1 MNHEY and CDR2 SVGAGI. The CDR3 length is 16 residues. Sample: blood. The chain combines TRBV6-5 with TRBJ1-5. This TCR derives from a human donor with ulcerative colitis or Crohn's disease, or a healthy co-twin of an affected twin (not recorded which). CDR3 sequence reads: CASSYAHLGLNQPQHF.